This T cell receptor (beta chain) was sequenced in a study of T-cell reconstitution after alpha-beta-depleted transplantation in children. Details on this clonotype: Its antigen is as yet unknown.

Study results and caveats: Expanded graft clones, several hundred of them, were reportedly the source of alpha-beta T cells about two months after transplant. Diversity of TCRbeta at day 60 was high in some patients, arising from surviving recipient T cells and thymic progenitors. A year post-transplant, T-cell counts and diversity derived mostly from newly produced T cells.

For TCRbeta, the library was prepared with unique molecular identifiers. Via MiXCR, TCRdb re-called the PCR reads, giving one row per CDR3 protein. Altogether under 250,000 distinct CDR3 sequences are present, more than 15% being singletons, with the ten largest covering 43%. The sequence was collected from a male patient aged 2 to 10 who had a stem cell transplant for acute lymphoblastic leukemia, so the T cells may come from the graft donor. The sequences come from PBMCs, mostly from graft donor cells, collected 360 days after TCRalphabeta/CD19-depleted stem cell transplant.

The CDR3 spells CASSESYFRGHTGELFF. The CDR3 DNA is TGTGCCAGCAGTGAAAGTTATTTCAGGGGCCACACCGGGGAGCTGTTTTTT. The chain combines TRBV2 with TRBJ2-2; D is possibly TRBD1 (6 bases). Trimming took off 2 bases at V and 3 bases at J, with 16 bases between the two ends. Germline V gene data show CDR1 as SNHLY and CDR2 as FYNNEI. The CDR3 spans 17 residues.